Detailed here is one T cell receptor (beta chain). Only in-frame clones appear in the TCRdb table, and some are missing; sequencing was by immunoSEQ multiplex PCR. The table records about 99,000 clones, about nine tenths of them present only once. The data stem from a study of blood T cell repertoires in COVID-19. About the study: Some COVID-19 samples were acute and others convalescent; all came from the United States, Italy and Spain. Sources were T cells, B-cell-depleted T cells, or PBMCs; the material itself was cDNA or gDNA.

The specimen was peripheral blood. The TCR sequence derives from a woman of 80 years or more in a cohort sampled during active COVID-19.

CDR3 loop: CASSSFDRADSPLHF. The CDR3 nucleotides read TGTGCCAGCAGTTCCTTCGACAGGGCTGATTCACCCCTCCACTTT. The V call is TRBV28, the J call TRBJ1-6, with 7 bases fitting TRBD1. There are 15 residues in the CDR3. The germline gives CDR1 MDHEN, CDR2 SYDVKM. Trimming removed 4 bases from V and 8 bases from J; junction bases left unmatched: 8.